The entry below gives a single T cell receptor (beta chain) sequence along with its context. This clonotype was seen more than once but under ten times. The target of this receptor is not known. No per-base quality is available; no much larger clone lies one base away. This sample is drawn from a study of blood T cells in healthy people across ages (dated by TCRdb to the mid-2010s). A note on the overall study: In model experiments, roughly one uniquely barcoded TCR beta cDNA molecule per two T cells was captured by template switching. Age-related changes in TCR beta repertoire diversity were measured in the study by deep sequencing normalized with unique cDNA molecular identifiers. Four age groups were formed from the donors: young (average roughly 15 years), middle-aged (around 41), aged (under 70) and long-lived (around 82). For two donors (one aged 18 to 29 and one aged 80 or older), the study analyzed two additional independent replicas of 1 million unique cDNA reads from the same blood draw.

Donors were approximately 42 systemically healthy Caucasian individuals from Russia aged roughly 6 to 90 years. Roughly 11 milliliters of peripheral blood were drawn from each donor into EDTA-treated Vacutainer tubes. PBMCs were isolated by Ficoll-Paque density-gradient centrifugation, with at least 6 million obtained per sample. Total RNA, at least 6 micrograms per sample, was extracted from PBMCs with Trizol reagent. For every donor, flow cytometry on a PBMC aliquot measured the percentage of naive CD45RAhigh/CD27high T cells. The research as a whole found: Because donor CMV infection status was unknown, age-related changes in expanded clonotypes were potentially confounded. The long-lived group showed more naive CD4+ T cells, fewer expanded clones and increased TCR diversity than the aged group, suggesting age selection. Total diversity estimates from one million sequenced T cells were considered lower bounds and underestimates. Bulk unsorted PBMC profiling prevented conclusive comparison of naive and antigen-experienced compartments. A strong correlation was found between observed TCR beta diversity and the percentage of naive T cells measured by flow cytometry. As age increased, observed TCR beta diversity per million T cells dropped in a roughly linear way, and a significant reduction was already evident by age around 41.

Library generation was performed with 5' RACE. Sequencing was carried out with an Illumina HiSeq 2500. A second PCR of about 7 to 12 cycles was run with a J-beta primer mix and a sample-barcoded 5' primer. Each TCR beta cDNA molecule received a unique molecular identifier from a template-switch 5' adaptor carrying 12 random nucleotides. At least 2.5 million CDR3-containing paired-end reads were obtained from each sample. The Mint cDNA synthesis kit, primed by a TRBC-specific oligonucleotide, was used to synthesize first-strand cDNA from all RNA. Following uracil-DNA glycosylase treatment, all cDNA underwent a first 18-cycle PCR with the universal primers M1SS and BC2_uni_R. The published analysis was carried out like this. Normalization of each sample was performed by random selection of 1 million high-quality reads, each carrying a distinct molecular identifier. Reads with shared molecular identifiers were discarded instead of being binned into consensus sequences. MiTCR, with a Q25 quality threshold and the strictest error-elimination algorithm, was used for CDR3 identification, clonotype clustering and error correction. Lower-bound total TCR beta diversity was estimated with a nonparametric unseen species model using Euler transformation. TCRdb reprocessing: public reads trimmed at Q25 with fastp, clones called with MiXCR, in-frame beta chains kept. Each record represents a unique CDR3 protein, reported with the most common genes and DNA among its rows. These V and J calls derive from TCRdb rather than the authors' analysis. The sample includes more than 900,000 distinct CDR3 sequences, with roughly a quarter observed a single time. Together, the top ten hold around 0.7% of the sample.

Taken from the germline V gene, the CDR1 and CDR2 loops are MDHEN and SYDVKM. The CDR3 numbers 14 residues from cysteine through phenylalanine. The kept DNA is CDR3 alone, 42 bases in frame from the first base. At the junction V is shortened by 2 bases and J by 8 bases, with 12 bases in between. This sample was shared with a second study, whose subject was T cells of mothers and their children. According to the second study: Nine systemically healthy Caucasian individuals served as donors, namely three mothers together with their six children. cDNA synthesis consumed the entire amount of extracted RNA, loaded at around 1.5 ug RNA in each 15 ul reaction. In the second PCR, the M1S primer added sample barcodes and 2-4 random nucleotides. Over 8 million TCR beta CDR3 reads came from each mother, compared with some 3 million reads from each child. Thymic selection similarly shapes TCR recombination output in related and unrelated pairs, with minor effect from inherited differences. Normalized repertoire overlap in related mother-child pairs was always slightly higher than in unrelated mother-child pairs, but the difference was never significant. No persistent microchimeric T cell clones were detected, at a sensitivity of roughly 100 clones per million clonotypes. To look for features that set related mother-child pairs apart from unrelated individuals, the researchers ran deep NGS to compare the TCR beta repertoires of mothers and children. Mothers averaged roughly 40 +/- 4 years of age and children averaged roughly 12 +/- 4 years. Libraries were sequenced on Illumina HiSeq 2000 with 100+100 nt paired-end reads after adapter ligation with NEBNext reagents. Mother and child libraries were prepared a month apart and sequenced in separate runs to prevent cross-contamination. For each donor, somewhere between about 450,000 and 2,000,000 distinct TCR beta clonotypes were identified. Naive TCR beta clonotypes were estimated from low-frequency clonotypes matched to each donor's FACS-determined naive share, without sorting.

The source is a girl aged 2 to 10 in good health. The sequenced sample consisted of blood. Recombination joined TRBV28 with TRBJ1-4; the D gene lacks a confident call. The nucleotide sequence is TGTGCCAGCAGTTTAAAGGGAAATGACGAAAAACTGTTTTTT. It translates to CASSLKGNDEKLFF.